The table lists the clone carrying this TCR beta chain with a few counts. As originally analysed: Estimation of nucleated cell counts was performed using reference gene primer amplification. Produced via immunoSEQ multiplex PCR; TCRdb's table is partial and in-frame only. That table is the source of V, J and clone size, and D and trimming were worked out from the DNA. The sample records almost 400,000 clones, around 92% being singletons. The entry originates in a study of blood T cell repertoires in COVID-19. Study as a whole: Spain, Italy and the United States supplied samples that represented acute and convalescent COVID-19. The cDNA or gDNA used as material had been derived from T cells, B-cell-depleted T cells, or PBMCs.

Participant ages covered roughly 18 to 89 years across 25 or so US areas. The CDR3 is made up of 12 amino acids. The germline CDR1 and CDR2 sequences are MGHDK and SYGVNS. Trimming removed 6 bases from V and 8 bases from J, with 13 bases in between. This TCR was recovered from a woman aged 25 to 39 who had recovered from COVID-19. This sequence joins TRBV25-1 and TRBJ1-2; no clear D gene. The sequencing input was PBMCs or T cells enriched from blood (not recorded which). The CDR3 coding sequence is TGTGCCAGCAGCGGCGGGTCAGGCGGCTACACCTTC. Translating gives CASSGGSGGYTF.